These T cell receptor beta chains were read from a single sample in a study of shared clonotypes between healthy human individuals. The method was immunoSEQ multiplex PCR; TCRdb's version includes in-frame clones alone and lacks a portion of them. The sample contains 2 million to 2.5 million clones, just over 90% of which appear only once. The sample consisted of naive CD4+ T cells from PBMCs. The receptors stem from a man younger than 30 in good health. Some clones in this sample may be carry-over from other donors' samples. Both conserved end residues are part of each CDR3. The D gene is left open where the match is weak. Size is omitted from some rows. Given values are once, few, many or a class for expanded clones.

D gene	V gene	clone size	J gene	CDR3 DNA	CDR3 protein
-	TRBV11-3	-	TRBJ2-1	TGTGCCAGCAGCTTAGCCGGGAGCTCCTACAATGAGCAGTTCTTC	CASSLAGSSYNEQFF
TRBD2	TRBV11-3	-	TRBJ2-1	TGTGCCAGCAGCTTACTACCTAGCGGGAATGAGCAGTTCTTC	CASSLLPSGNEQFF
-	TRBV5-1	-	TRBJ2-6	TGCGCCAGCAGCTTTGGGAGCTCTGGGGCCAACGTCCTGACTTTC	CASSFGSSGANVLTF
TRBD2	TRBV18	-	TRBJ2-7	TGTGCCAGCTCACCACTCAGCGGGACCTACGAGCAGTACTTC	CASSPLSGTYEQYF
TRBD2	TRBV9	-	TRBJ2-7	TGTGCCAGCAGCGTCGGACTAGCGGGAGTCTACGAGCAGTACTTC	CASSVGLAGVYEQYF
-	TRBV9	-	TRBJ2-3	TGTGCCAGCAGCGTAGTCCCCCTCAGTGCAGATACGCAGTATTTT	CASSVVPLSADTQYF
-	TRBV2	-	TRBJ1-2	TGTGCCAGCAGTGAATGGGCGGACTATAACTATGGCTACACCTTC	CASSEWADYNYGYTF
-	TRBV11-3	once	TRBJ2-7	TGTGCCAGCAGCTCCAGCCTCTCCTACGAGCAGTACTTC	CASSSSLSYEQYF
-	TRBV28	-	TRBJ1-2	TGTGCCAGCAGTTCCGCTACCGAGGGAGGTGATCGCTACACCTTC	CASSSATEGGDRYTF
-	TRBV18	-	TRBJ2-3	TGTGCCAGCTCGTCCCAGGGTCTTTCAGATACGCAGTATTTT	CASSSQGLSDTQYF
-	TRBV7-2	few	TRBJ2-7	TGTGCCAGCAGCTTAGCCCCCTCGTGGACACACTCCTACGAGCAGTACTTC	CASSLAPSWTHSYEQYF
TRBD2	TRBV11-3	-	TRBJ2-7	TGTGCCAGCAGCTCTTGGACTAGTGACGAGCAGTACTTC	CASSSWTSDEQYF
-	TRBV4-1	-	TRBJ2-3	TGCGCCAGCAGCCGCGGGACGGCCGAACGGAGCACAGATACGCAGTATTTT	CASSRGTAERSTDTQYF
-	TRBV25-1	few	TRBJ1-1	TGTGCCAGCAGTGTGGGGGGGACATTTCGGCGGGCTTTCTTT	CASSVGGTFRRAFF
-	TRBV6-1	-	TRBJ2-7	TGTGCCAGCAGCGCAGGCCCATACTACGAGCAGTACTTC	CASSAGPYYEQYF
-	TRBV7-2	-	TRBJ1-3	TGTGCCAGCAGCTTACTTGGGGTGACAGGAAACACCATATATTTT	CASSLLGVTGNTIYF
-	TRBV10-3	-	TRBJ2-1	TGTGCCATCAGTGACCCGGGGCGGGATGGGAGCTCCTACAATGAGCAGTTCTTC	CAISDPGRDGSSYNEQFF
TRBD1	TRBV7-2	-	TRBJ1-3	TGTGCCAGCAGACAGGGGATCGGTGGAAACACCATATATTTT	CASRQGIGGNTIYF
TRBD2	TRBV5-1	-	TRBJ2-5	TGCGCCAGCAGCCCGGGACTAAAAGAGACCCAGTACTTC	CASSPGLKETQYF
-	TRBV10-3	-	TRBJ1-5	TGTGCCACCGGGGTGAATAATCAGCCCCAGCATTTT	CATGVNNQPQHF
-	TRBV20-1	-	TRBJ2-3	TGCAGTGCAACATACACAGATACGCAGTATTTT	CSATYTDTQYF
TRBD2	TRBV28	-	TRBJ2-1	TGTGCCAGCAGTTTCGGAGATAGCGGGAGACGAGGGCAGTTCTTC	CASSFGDSGRRGQFF
-	TRBV28	-	TRBJ2-3	TGTGCCAGCAGTCCCGAGTGGGGAAAGGTCCCCGGAGATACGCAGTATTTT	CASSPEWGKVPGDTQYF
TRBD2	TRBV7-9	-	TRBJ2-5	TGTGCCAGCAGCCCCAGCGGGAGCCCCAGTACGGCCCAGTACTTC	CASSPSGSPSTAQYF
TRBD1	TRBV27	-	TRBJ2-7	TGTGCCAGCAGGACGAACCGGGACAGCTTTCGGGAGCAGTACTTC	CASRTNRDSFREQYF
TRBD1	TRBV6-1	-	TRBJ2-2	TGTGCCAGCAGGATCGGGACAGCGAACACCGGGGAGCTGTTTTTT	CASRIGTANTGELFF
-	TRBV5-1	-	TRBJ2-3	TGCGCCAGCAGCTTCCAAGAAATCACAGATACGCAGTATTTT	CASSFQEITDTQYF
TRBD2	TRBV27	-	TRBJ2-7	TGTGCCAGCAGCACAGCGGGACTAGCGGGCTACGAGCAGTACTTC	CASSTAGLAGYEQYF
-	TRBV18	-	TRBJ2-1	TGTGCCAGCTCACTTGTCCTAGCCGACGACAATGAGCAGTTCTTC	CASSLVLADDNEQFF
TRBD1	TRBV29-1	-	TRBJ2-5	TGCAGCGTTGCTACAGGGGTGGGGGAGACCCAGTACTTC	CSVATGVGETQYF
-	TRBV9	few	TRBJ1-1	TGTGCCAGCAGCTCGAACACTGTAGGGACTGAAGCTTTCTTT	CASSSNTVGTEAFF
-	TRBV2	-	TRBJ2-3	TGTGCCAGCAGTGAAGCCCTGCGGGGAGATACGCAGTATTTT	CASSEALRGDTQYF
TRBD2	TRBV2	-	TRBJ2-7	TGTGCCAGCAGTGTTCTATCGGCAGCGGGAGGGTCCGAGCAGTACTTC	CASSVLSAAGGSEQYF
TRBD1	TRBV30	-	TRBJ1-5	TGTGCCTGGAAGAGAGGGACCGACAGGGGCAATCAGCCCCAGCATTTT	CAWKRGTDRGNQPQHF
-	TRBV7-6	-	TRBJ2-2	TGTGCCAGCAGCTTCTCGGCGAACACCGGGGAGCTGTTTTTT	CASSFSANTGELFF
-	TRBV28	-	TRBJ1-2	TGTGCCAGCTTCTCCAGGGGACCTAACTATGGCTACACCTTC	CASFSRGPNYGYTF
-	TRBV14	-	TRBJ1-1	TGTGCCAGCAGCGTCGACAGGAACACTGAAGCTTTCTTT	CASSVDRNTEAFF
TRBD2	TRBV28	-	TRBJ2-1	TGTGCCAGCAGTTTAAGGCTAGCGGGAGTAGATGAGCAGTTCTTC	CASSLRLAGVDEQFF
-	TRBV7-3	-	TRBJ2-7	TGTGCCAGCAGCTTGGTGGGGGACGAGCAGTACTTC	CASSLVGDEQYF
TRBD2	TRBV5-4	-	TRBJ2-7	TGTGCCAGCAGCTTGAACGGCGGGGGGATCTACGAGCAGTACTTC	CASSLNGGGIYEQYF
-	TRBV28	-	TRBJ1-3	TGTGCCAGCAGTTTAGGGTACGGATTTTTGGACACCATATATTTT	CASSLGYGFLDTIYF
-	TRBV28	once	TRBJ1-4	TGTGCCAGCACGGCCTCTCCAACTAATGAAAAACTGTTTTTT	CASTASPTNEKLFF
-	TRBV14	-	TRBJ2-7	TGTGCCAGCAGCCTAGGACCCTCTTACGAGCAGTACTTC	CASSLGPSYEQYF
TRBD2	TRBV2	-	TRBJ2-5	TGTGCCAGCAGGACACTAGCGGCCCAACCGGGGGAGACCCAGTACTTC	CASRTLAAQPGETQYF
-	TRBV28	once	TRBJ2-1	TGTGCCAGCAATGACAGGAGAAGCTACAATGAGCAGTTCTTC	CASNDRRSYNEQFF
TRBD2	TRBV6-1	-	TRBJ2-5	TGTGCCAGCAGCCAAGGGACGGGCGGGAGGACCCAGTACTTC	CASSQGTGGRTQYF
-	TRBV19	-	TRBJ2-7	TGTGCCAGTAGTATGGCGGGGGCCGACTACGAGCAGTACTTC	CASSMAGADYEQYF
-	TRBV30	-	TRBJ1-2	TGTGCCTGGAGTGAAGAGGTCTACGATGGCTACACCTTC	CAWSEEVYDGYTF
TRBD1	TRBV27	-	TRBJ2-7	TGTGCCAGCAGTTCTCCCCTTGGGACAGAGAACTACGAGCAGTACTTC	CASSSPLGTENYEQYF